The subject of this entry is one T cell receptor beta chain. Its target is unknown. Produced via immunoSEQ multiplex PCR; TCRdb's table is partial and in-frame only. The repertoire holds approximately 6,700 clones, with less than 80% as singletons. These data belong to a study of T cell repertoires in ileal Crohn's disease. Germline assignment: CDR1 SGHRS and CDR2 YFSETQ. Trimming at V came to 4 bases and at J to 4 bases, leaving 5 bases not matched to a gene. The CDR3 is 14 residues long. The study, taken as a whole, reports: Active smokers at surgery had more clonal expansions than non-smokers.

The sample's time point: proximal margin of the surgical specimen (macroscopically non-inflamed). The J gene is TRBJ2-7, the V gene TRBV5-1, with 10 nucleotides matching TRBD2. The clonotype was recovered from an adult with Crohn's disease. Material for sequencing was ileal tissue. The CDR3 here is CASSPMTSGYEQYF. In nucleotides, the CDR3 is TGCGCCAGCAGCCCAATGACTAGCGGGTACGAGCAGTACTTC.